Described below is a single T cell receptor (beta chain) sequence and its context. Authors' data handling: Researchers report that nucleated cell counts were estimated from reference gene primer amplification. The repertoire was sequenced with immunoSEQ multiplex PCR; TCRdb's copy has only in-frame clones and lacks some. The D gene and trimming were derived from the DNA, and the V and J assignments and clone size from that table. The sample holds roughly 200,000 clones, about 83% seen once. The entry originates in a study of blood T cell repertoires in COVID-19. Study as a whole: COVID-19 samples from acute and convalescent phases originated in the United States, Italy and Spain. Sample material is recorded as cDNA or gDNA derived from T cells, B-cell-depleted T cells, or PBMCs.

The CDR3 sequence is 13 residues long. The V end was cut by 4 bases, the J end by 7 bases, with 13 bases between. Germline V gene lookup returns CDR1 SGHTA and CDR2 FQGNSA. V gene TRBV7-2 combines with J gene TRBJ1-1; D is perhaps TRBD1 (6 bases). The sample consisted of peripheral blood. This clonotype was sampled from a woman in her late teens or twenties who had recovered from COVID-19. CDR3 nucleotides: TGTGCCAGCAGCTCCAACAGGGCGGATGAAGCTTTCTTT. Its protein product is CASSSNRADEAFF. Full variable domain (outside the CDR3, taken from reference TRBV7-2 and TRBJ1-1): GAGVSQSPSNKVTEKGKDVELRCDPISGHTALYWYRQSLGQGLEFLIYFQGNSAPDKSGLPSDRFSAERTGGSVSTLTIQRTQQEDSAVYLCASSSNRADEAFFGQGTRLTVV.